This T cell receptor (beta chain) was obtained from a study of T cell responses to AZD1222 COVID-19 vaccine. A remark on this clone: Its antigen is not identified.

Study-level findings and limits: Two doses of AZD1222 preceded a rise in Spike-specific TCR breadth and depth. Baseline seropositivity occurred in only 5 to 7 AZD1222 recipients. Spike-wide vaccine-associated CD4 TCRs dominated at 160-218 and 743-854. Most donors were white British, females outnumbered males, and clonal diversity was possibly underestimated.

Some clones are missing from TCRdb's copy, which holds only in-frame ones; the method was immunoSEQ multiplex PCR. The table has fewer than 120,000 clones, about 90% seen once. CDR3 length: 14 amino acids. J was trimmed by 5 bases and V by 0 bases; bases with no gene match: 4. From germline, CDR1 is MGHRA and CDR2 YSYEKL. The sample here was peripheral blood, taken 28 days after the second AZD1222 dose. This chain links TRBV4-1 with TRBJ2-7, with 7 bases lining up with TRBD1. The source of this sequence is an adult who received the AZD1222 COVID-19 vaccine. The CDR3 sequence: CASSQDRGINEQYF. In DNA form, the CDR3 reads TGCGCCAGCAGCCAAGACAGGGGGATAAACGAGCAGTACTTC.